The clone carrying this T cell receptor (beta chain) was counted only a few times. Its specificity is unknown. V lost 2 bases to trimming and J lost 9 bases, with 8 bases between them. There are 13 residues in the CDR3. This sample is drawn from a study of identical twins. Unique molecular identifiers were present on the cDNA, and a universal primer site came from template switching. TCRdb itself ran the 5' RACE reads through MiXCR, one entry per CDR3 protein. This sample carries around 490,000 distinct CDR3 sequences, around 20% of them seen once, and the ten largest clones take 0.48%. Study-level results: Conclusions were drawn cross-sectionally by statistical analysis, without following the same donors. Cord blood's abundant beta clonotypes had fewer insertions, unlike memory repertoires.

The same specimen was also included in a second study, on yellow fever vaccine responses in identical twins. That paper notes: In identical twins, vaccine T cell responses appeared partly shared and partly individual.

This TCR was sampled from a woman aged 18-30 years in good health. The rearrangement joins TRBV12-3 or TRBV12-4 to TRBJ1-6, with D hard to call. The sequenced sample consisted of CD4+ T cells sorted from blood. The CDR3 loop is CASSLQLGSPLHF. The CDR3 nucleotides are TGTGCCAGCAGTTTACAGTTGGGTTCACCCCTCCACTTT.